The 29 T cell receptor beta chains listed next were all sequenced from one sample in a study of PD-L1 blockade in urothelial cancer. Measured with immunoSEQ multiplex PCR; TCRdb has only the in-frame clones, and not every one. The repertoire holds about 76,000 clones, with approximately 89% as singletons. Time point specified: peripheral blood 6 weeks after treatment start. Sequenced material: PBMCs, taken around atezolizumab (anti-PD-L1) treatment. The receptors were sampled from a woman over 75 with urothelial cancer.

The chain joins TRBV19 to TRBJ1-1; 9 bases are shared with TRBD1. Per the germline V gene, CDR1 is LNHDA and CDR2 is SQIVND (reference sequence). The length of the CDR3 is 14 residues. J gave up 4 bases and V 4 bases, and 4 bases lay outside the gene matches. CDR3 nucleotide sequence: TGTGCCAGTAGTAAGACAGGGGGAGGCACTGAAGCTTTCTTT. Translated, it gives CASSKTGGGTEAFF.

This chain connects TRBV18 to TRBJ1-1; D gene unclear. The CDR3 length is 13 residues. V dropped 6 bases and J dropped 2 bases, with 10 bases sitting between them. Germline-derived CDR1 and CDR2 are KGHSH and LQKENI. As DNA, the CDR3 is TGTGCCAGCTCTTTTGAGGAAAACACTGAAGCTTTCTTT. Its protein is CASSFEENTEAFF.

The chain uses TRBV11-3 and TRBJ1-1, with a tentative D call TRBD1 (6 bases). Germline CDR1 is SGHNT and CDR2 is YENEEA. V gave up 5 bases and J gave up 3 bases, with 7 bases separating them. The CDR3 length is 12 residues. CDR3 nucleotide sequence: TGTGCCAGCAGCAAGGGGGACACTGAAGCTTTCTTT. Its translation: CASSKGDTEAFF.

This chain uses TRBV5-1 with TRBJ2-3, with 7 bases fitting TRBD2. The CDR3 is 16 amino acids. CDR1 and CDR2 (germline): SGHRS, YFSETQ. J lost 2 bases, V lost 0 bases, and 6 bases had no gene match. The CDR3 coding sequence is TGCGCCAGCAGCTTGGTTCTAGCGGAAAACACAGATACGCAGTATTTT. Amino acid sequence: CASSLVLAENTDTQYF.

This chain uses TRBV30 with TRBJ2-1; maybe TRBD2 (5 bases). Per germline, CDR1 GTSNPN and CDR2 SVGIG (reference sequence). The CDR3 extends over 13 amino acids. V lost 1 base and J 5 bases, leaving 9 bases between the germline ends. CDR3 region: CAWSAGSDNEQFF. CDR3 in DNA: TGTGCCTGGAGTGCCGGTAGCGACAATGAGCAGTTCTTC.

This chain links TRBV7-3 with TRBJ2-3; 8 bases are shared with TRBD2. J was trimmed by 2 bases and V by 5 bases; bases with no gene match: 6. This CDR3 contains 15 residues. The germline CDR1 and CDR2 sequences are SGHTA and FQGTGA. The CDR3 is CASSPLLAVTDTQYF. The CDR3 nucleotides read TGTGCCAGCAGCCCCTTACTAGCGGTCACAGATACGCAGTATTTT.

This clone was detected only once. The chain joins TRBV25-1 to TRBJ1-1, with D unclear. Trimming shortened V by 8 bases and J by 6 bases, and 13 bases separated the two germline ends. The germline V gene encodes CDR1 MGHDK and CDR2 SYGVNS. This CDR3 is 12 amino acids long. The CDR3 DNA reads TGTGCCAGCCGCGGGCCAGACGCTGAAGCTTTCTTT. The encoded protein is CASRGPDAEAFF.

V and J are TRBV5-4 and TRBJ2-1, with 7 bases identical to TRBD1. Trimming took 4 bases from V and 2 from J; bases not matched to a gene: 6. CDR1 and CDR2 (germline): SGHNT, YYREEE (reference sequence). The CDR3 extends over 15 amino acids. CDR3 sequence (DNA): TGTGCCAGCAGCCCTCCGGACAGGACCTACAATGAGCAGTTCTTC. Translating gives CASSPPDRTYNEQFF.

The genes are TRBV10-1 and TRBJ1-1, with 7 bases aligning to TRBD1. V lost 6 bases to trimming and J lost 8 bases; unmatched junction nucleotides: 6. Looked up from germline, CDR1 is WNHNN and CDR2 is SYGVQD (reference sequence). The CDR3 totals 12 residues. The CDR3 nucleotides are TGCGCCAGCAGCATTAACAGGGGCGAAGCTTTCTTT. This codes for CASSINRGEAFF.

The rearrangement uses TRBV19 and TRBJ1-5; 9 bases are a match to TRBD1. The CDR3 sequence is 16 residues long. Germline CDR1 is LNHDA and CDR2 is SQIVND (reference sequence). The ends lost 5 bases at V and 5 bases at J; junction bases unmatched: 10. The CDR3 reads CASSSTRTGVDQPQHF. CDR3 sequence (DNA): TGTGCCAGTAGTTCGACTCGGACAGGGGTGGATCAGCCCCAGCATTTT.

This sequence joins TRBV15 and TRBJ2-5; 9 nucleotides match TRBD2. Germline CDR1 is LNHNV and CDR2 is YYDKDF (reference sequence). This CDR3 spans 14 amino acids. V lost 3 bases and J lost 2; bases outside the gene matches: 1. CDR3 amino acids: CATSRTSGQETQYF. The DNA of the CDR3 is TGTGCCACCAGCAGGACTAGCGGACAAGAGACCCAGTACTTC.

The V call is TRBV9, the J call TRBJ2-5; 7 bases match TRBD1. Looked up from germline, CDR1 is SGDLS and CDR2 is YYNGEE. Trimming took 0 bases from V and 1 from J; bases not matched to a gene: 6. This CDR3 has 16 residues. The CDR3 reads CASSVATGQFQETQYF. DNA for the CDR3: TGTGCCAGCAGCGTAGCTACGGGACAGTTCCAAGAGACCCAGTACTTC. The full variable domain, its missing parts supplied by reference TRBV9 and TRBJ2-5, is DSGVTQTPKHLITATGQRVTLRCSPRSGDLSVYWYQQSLDQGLQFLIQYYNGEERAKGNILERFSAQQFPDLHSELNLSSLELGDSALYFCASSVATGQFQETQYFGPGTRLLVL.

The chain links TRBV28 to TRBJ2-1; the D is unclear. With 6 bases removed from V and 3 bases from J, the gap between germline ends came to 12 bases. The germline CDR1 and CDR2 sequences are MDHEN and SYDVKM. The CDR3 sequence is 14 residues long. The CDR3 loop reads CASRQPLGYNEQFF. The CDR3 nucleotides read TGTGCCAGCAGACAGCCTCTTGGCTACAATGAGCAGTTCTTC. The full variable domain, in which reference TRBV28 and TRBJ2-1 provide the parts outside the CDR3, is DVKVTQSSRYLVKRTGEKVFLECVQDMDHENMFWYRQDPGLGLRLIYFSYDVKMKEKGDIPEGYSVSREKKERFSLILESASTNQTSMYLCASRQPLGYNEQFFGPGTRLTVL.

The V call is TRBV18, the J call TRBJ1-2; D call uncertain. The V gene lost 4 bases and the J gene lost 3 bases, with 15 bases spanning the gap. Germline V lookup: CDR1 KGHSH, CDR2 LQKENI. This CDR3 spans 15 amino acids. The CDR3 nucleotides are TGTGCCAGCTCACTTAAGACAACAGCGGACTATGGCTACACCTTC. It encodes CASSLKTTADYGYTF.

This clone was observed once. The J gene is TRBJ2-1, the V gene TRBV30; TRBD2 might be the D (5 bases). Germline CDR1 is GTSNPN and CDR2 is SVGIG (reference sequence). Trimming removed 1 base at V and 1 base at J, with 14 bases between. CDR3 length: 16 amino acids. Here the CDR3 DNA reads TGTGCCTGGAGTGGTGGTACGACGGGATCCTACAATGAGCAGTTCTTC. Amino acid sequence: CAWSGGTTGSYNEQFF.

V is TRBV5-4 and J is TRBJ1-2, with 8 bases identical to TRBD1. The germline gives CDR1 SGHNT, CDR2 YYREEE (reference sequence). Trimming removed 3 bases from V and 1 base from J; junction bases left unmatched: 5. This CDR3 contains 15 residues. This chain's CDR3 is CASSSSGQGNYGYTF. In DNA, the CDR3 is TGTGCCAGCAGCTCCTCAGGACAGGGTAACTATGGCTACACCTTC.

This clone was recorded only once. V and J are TRBV5-4 and TRBJ2-2; D is uncertain. V was cut by 0 bases and J by 0 bases, with 6 bases left in between. The CDR3 length is 15 residues. Germline CDR1 and CDR2: SGHNT and YYREEE (reference sequence). The CDR3: CASSLGQSNTGELFF. The CDR3 nucleotides read TGTGCCAGCAGCTTGGGGCAGTCGAACACCGGGGAGCTGTTTTTT.

The chain combines TRBV2 with TRBJ1-2; D gene uncertain. Germline V gene lookup returns CDR1 SNHLY and CDR2 FYNNEI. The CDR3 has 13 residues. The V end was cut by 1 base, the J end by 2 bases, with 5 bases between. The CDR3: CASSEGANYGYTF. The DNA for the CDR3 is TGTGCCAGCAGTGAAGGCGCAAACTATGGCTACACCTTC. The variable domain in full, with the rest retrieved from reference TRBV2 and TRBJ1-2, is EPEVTQTPSHQVTQMGQEVILRCVPISNHLYFYWYRQILGQKVEFLVSFYNNEISEKSEIFDDQFSVERPDGSNFTLKIRSTKLEDSAMYFCASSEGANYGYTFGSGTRLTVV.

The V and J genes are TRBV7-9 and TRBJ1-1, with D unresolved. Germline loops: CDR1 SEHNR, CDR2 FQNEAQ (reference sequence). This CDR3 has 12 amino acids. Trimming stripped 5 bases from V and 4 bases from J, with 8 bases between. CDR3 DNA sequence: TGTGCCAGCAGCCCGGGTGCCACTGAAGCTTTCTTT. As protein: CASSPGATEAFF.

The V and J genes are TRBV29-1 and TRBJ1-3, with 8 positions matching TRBD1. The CDR3 is made up of 14 amino acids. Germline CDR1 and CDR2: SQVTM and ANQGSEA. J lost 9 bases, V lost 6 bases, and 13 bases had no gene match. The CDR3 region is CSVIGQGKRSTIYF. CDR3 coding DNA: TGCAGCGTCATCGGACAGGGAAAAAGGAGCACCATATATTTT.

The gene calls are TRBV11-2 and TRBJ2-7, with TRBD2 matching over 10 bases. Trimming cost V 5 bases and J 6 bases; bases outside gene matches: 10. CDR1 is SGHAT and CDR2 is FQNNGV in the germline V gene. This CDR3 contains 15 residues. This CDR3 reads CASSRPELAGFEQYF. DNA for the CDR3: TGTGCCAGCAGCCGACCGGAACTAGCGGGATTCGAGCAGTACTTC.

This rearrangement joins TRBV5-5 to TRBJ1-4; 12 nucleotides align to TRBD1. Germline-derived CDR1 and CDR2 are SGHKS and YYEKEE (reference sequence). V lost 3 bases and J lost 9; bases outside the gene matches: 9. The CDR3 extends over 16 amino acids. CDR3 sequence: CASSWGQGATTQKLFF. DNA for the CDR3: TGTGCCAGCAGCTGGGGACAGGGGGCGACGACGCAAAAACTGTTTTTT.

Written as DNA, the CDR3 is TGTGCCAGCAGCTGGGGGACAGGGGATCAGCCCCAGCATTTT. It specifies CASSWGTGDQPQHF. The rearrangement joins TRBV5-5 to TRBJ1-5; TRBD1 aligns across 10 bases. Trimming at V came to 3 bases and at J to 5 bases, leaving 2 bases not matched to a gene. CDR1 and CDR2 from the germline V gene are SGHKS and YYEKEE (reference sequence). The CDR3 has 14 amino acids.

The DNA for the CDR3 is TGCGCCAGCAGCTTAAGGAGAGGGCCAGCGGAGACCCAGTACTTC. Translated: CASSLRRGPAETQYF. The chain links TRBV5-1 to TRBJ2-5; D perhaps matches TRBD2 (5 bases). CDR3 size: 15 residues. Germline CDR1 SGHRS, CDR2 YFSETQ. V lost 2 bases to trimming and J lost 5 bases, with 16 bases between them.

J is TRBJ2-1 and V is TRBV11-3; the D gene is possibly TRBD1 (5 bases). V was shortened by 2 bases and J by 8 bases, with 10 bases between the two germline ends. Per germline, CDR1 SGHNT and CDR2 YENEEA. This CDR3 has 13 amino acids. The CDR3 sequence is CASSLQGGYEQFF. The CDR3 DNA sequence: TGTGCCAGCAGCTTACAGGGCGGTTATGAGCAGTTCTTC.

J is TRBJ1-5 and V is TRBV28; weak D call: TRBD1 (6 bases). The CDR3 has 14 residues. CDR1 and CDR2 (germline): MDHEN, SYDVKM. Trimming shortened V by 3 bases and J by 3 bases, and 9 bases separated the two germline ends. The CDR3 DNA is TGTGCCAGCAGTTTCGGACAGCCCAATCAGCCCCAGCATTTT. This translates into CASSFGQPNQPQHF.

This chain joins TRBV11-1 and TRBJ2-7; possible D gene TRBD1, 6 bases. The germline gives CDR1 SGHAT, CDR2 FQDESV (reference sequence). The V and J ends lost 0 bases and 3 bases respectively, with 9 bases between them. This CDR3 comprises 14 residues. In DNA form, the CDR3 reads TGTGCCAGCAGCTTAGCAGGGACAAACTACGAGCAGTACTTC. Translation: CASSLAGTNYEQYF.

The V and J genes are TRBV28 and TRBJ1-1; the match to TRBD1 covers 8 bases. There are 18 residues in the CDR3. Germline V gives CDR1 MDHEN, CDR2 SYDVKM. V lost 4 bases, J lost 1 base, and 14 bases stayed unmatched. The CDR3: CASSSHLTPRGPNTEAFF. In nucleotides, the CDR3 is TGTGCCAGCAGTTCACACTTGACTCCCAGGGGGCCGAACACTGAAGCTTTCTTT.

This chain uses TRBV5-1 with TRBJ1-5, with a weak D call TRBD1 (5 bases). The CDR3 sequence is 15 residues long. The germline V and J ends were trimmed by 4 bases and 3 bases, with 14 bases remaining between them. In germline, CDR1 is SGHRS, CDR2 YFSETQ. As DNA, the CDR3 is TGCGCCAGCAGCCCCGAGTCAGGGCCCAATCAGCCCCAGCATTTT. This translates into CASSPESGPNQPQHF.